This TCR beta chain was identified during a study of cytomegalovirus exposure and HLA in healthy donors. PCR amplification relied on 60 Vbeta primers (plus 13 Jbeta primers). The assay was immunoSEQ multiplex PCR, and TCRdb's table has in-frame clones only and misses some. The repertoire holds roughly 150,000 clones, with 70% to 80% as singletons. Study conclusions and caveats: By HLA locus, TCR association rates varied in a later analysis, with DRB1 showing the most and HLA-C the fewest.

The CDR3 extends over 16 amino acids. The germline V gene has CDR1 SGHRS and CDR2 YFSETQ. V gave up 0 bases and J gave up 8 bases, with 18 bases separating them. As for this clone: Its antigen is as yet unknown.

The material sequenced was PBMCs. The sequence derives from a man in his forties in good health and CMV-seropositive. The V gene is TRBV5-1, the J gene TRBJ2-1; D is ambiguous. CDR3 in amino acids: CASSLGGTAILDEQFF. The CDR3, as DNA: TGCGCCAGCAGCTTGGGTGGTACCGCTATTCTCGATGAGCAGTTCTTC.